This TCR beta chain derives from a study of T cells expressing NK-cell markers (dated by TCRdb to the early 2020s). Regarding the study in general: In sorted CD3+CD56+NKG2C+, CD3+CD56+NKG2C- and CD3+CD56-NKG2C+ T-cell subsets from 8 or 9 donors, TCR beta-chain repertoires were profiled. Among the eight sequenced donors, only one was HCMV-seronegative, while the other seven were HCMV-seropositive. Randomly selected healthy volunteers, three men and five women, were used as the eight sequenced donors. Illumina HiSeq 2000/2500, MiSeq or NextSeq was used to sequence libraries as 2 x 150 bp reads.

The paper's findings and limits, for the study overall: Whether the expanded NKG2C-expressing T cell clones were specific for HCMV antigens remained unclear. In five to seven donors, the dominant CD3+CD56+NKG2C+ clonotypes were found to rank among the top 10 CD8+ clonotypes and to make up about 1.0-7.5% of CD8+ T cells. Those dominant clonotypes were again the most abundant among CD3+CD56-NKG2C+ cells in a handful of donors, at about 28.3-65%.

Sequencer: Illumina HiSeq 2000. TCR beta cDNA libraries were made by 5'RACE template switching that added a universal primer site and unique molecular identifiers. Priming for cDNA synthesis came from the TCR beta constant segment, and two successive PCR amplification steps followed. Per the source publication's procedure: Reads were demultiplexed and grouped by UMI with MIGEC, and clonotypes were assembled and quantified with MiTCR. To exclude erroneous sequences, only TCR cDNA sequences supported by at least two reads were retained. Downstream repertoire analysis used the tcR package, and clonotypes were matched across fractions by CDR3 nucleotide sequence plus V segment. VDJmatch was used to annotate antigen specificity against VDJdb, with one amino acid substitution in CDR3 permitted. TCRdb reprocessed the reads and provides one entry for every CDR3 protein sequence; no DNA is given. The V and J calls, along with clone size, are taken from TCRdb and not from the paper's own processing. This sample's table has entries for about 260,000 distinct CDR3 sequences. The ten top clones hold approximately 0.42% of the sample.

The germline V gene yields LGHNA for CDR1 and YSLEER for CDR2. Its CDR3 holds 18 amino acids, cysteine through phenylalanine. No DNA is listed. A commercial ELISA kit detecting HCMV-specific IgG in serum was used to determine HCMV serostatus. Ficoll density gradient centrifugation was used to isolate peripheral blood mononuclear cells from blood. Concerning this clonotype: The clone's antigen remains unknown.

The sample comprised blood T cells: a sorted CD56 or NKG2C T cell subset, CD4+ or CD8+ T cells, or bulk PBMC T cells (not recorded which). This sequence originates from a young man in good health. Donor details come from another sample of the same person, matched by shared clones. The chain joins TRBV4-3 to TRBJ2-2; TCRdb selects TRBD2, and the lack of DNA leaves this call unchecked. The CDR3 corresponds to CASSPGSWTSGNTGELFF.